The 15 T cell receptor beta chains below all came from one sample that was sequenced in a study of cytomegalovirus exposure and HLA in healthy donors. PCR was performed using 60 Vbeta and 13 Jbeta primers. Measured with immunoSEQ multiplex PCR; TCRdb has only the in-frame clones, and not every one. Of about 230,000 clones in the sample, about 85% were seen once. The specimen was PBMCs. The receptors shown here come from a girl aged 2-10 years in good health and CMV-seronegative.

This chain links TRBV30 with TRBJ2-1; 11 bases are a match to TRBD2. This CDR3 has 14 residues. Germline V gene data show CDR1 as GTSNPN and CDR2 as SVGIG (reference sequence). Trimming cost V 5 bases and J 3 bases; bases outside gene matches: 3. This chain's CDR3 is CAWGTSGSYNEQFF. Here the CDR3 DNA reads TGTGCCTGGGGAACTAGCGGGAGCTACAATGAGCAGTTCTTC.

The V gene is TRBV4-2, the J gene TRBJ2-7; TRBD1 matches at 10 bases. This CDR3 contains 15 residues. Trimming at V came to 0 bases and at J to 10 bases, leaving 9 bases not matched to a gene. Germline values: CDR1 LGHNA, CDR2 YNFKEQ. The CDR3 spells CASSQDPGTGAAQYF. The CDR3, as DNA: TGTGCCAGCAGCCAAGACCCCGGGACAGGGGCCGCCCAGTACTTC.

This chain links TRBV30 with TRBJ1-5, with TRBD1 matching 7 bases. Germline V gene data show CDR1 as GTSNPN and CDR2 as SVGIG (reference sequence). V trimming: 1 base; J trimming: 0 bases; junction bases outside the gene matches: 9. The CDR3 consists of 17 residues. The CDR3 sequence is CAWSAGTAFYSNQPQHF. As DNA, the CDR3 is TGTGCCTGGAGTGCGGGGACAGCCTTCTATAGCAATCAGCCCCAGCATTTT.

The CDR3 region is CASSRTTGVDNEQFF. CDR3 coding DNA: TGTGCCAGCAGCCGGACGACAGGGGTTGACAATGAGCAGTTCTTC. J is TRBJ2-1 and V is TRBV11-2; 8 bases are a match to TRBD1. The CDR3 consists of 15 residues. The germline CDR1 and CDR2 sequences are SGHAT and FQNNGV. Germline trimming cut 5 bases from V and 5 bases from J; bases unmatched to any gene: 8.

The J gene is TRBJ2-3, the V gene TRBV30; D remains unclear. CDR1 is GTSNPN, CDR2 SVGIG, per germline (reference sequence). This CDR3 is built from 13 residues. Trimming took 0 bases from V and 3 from J, leaving 7 bases between them. Here the CDR3 reads CAWSVDSTDTQYF. The CDR3 bases are TGTGCCTGGAGTGTAGACTCGACAGATACGCAGTATTTT.

The chain links TRBV4-2 to TRBJ1-2; 10 positions match TRBD1. Trimming cost V 4 bases and J 1 base; bases outside gene matches: 9. The CDR3 extends over 17 amino acids. CDR1 is LGHNA and CDR2 is YNFKEQ in the germline V gene. CDR3 bases: TGTGCCAGCAGCCTTCGACAGGGGGCAAAGGGTAACTATGGCTACACCTTC. Its translation is CASSLRQGAKGNYGYTF.

The sample holds a few counts of this clone. V and J are TRBV9 and TRBJ2-1; 10 bases fit TRBD2. Per germline, CDR1 SGDLS and CDR2 YYNGEE. V was clipped by 4 bases and J by 0 bases; unmatched bases: 10. The CDR3 is 18 residues long. CDR3 amino acids: CASSIKSSGGYSYNEQFF. The CDR3 DNA is TGTGCCAGCAGCATAAAATCTAGCGGGGGCTACTCCTACAATGAGCAGTTCTTC.

The chain combines TRBV5-1 with TRBJ2-7; 14 bases fit TRBD2. The CDR3 is made up of 18 amino acids. Germline values: CDR1 SGHRS, CDR2 YFSETQ. J was trimmed by 2 bases and V by 4 bases; bases with no gene match: 11. The CDR3 DNA is TGCGCCAGCAGCATTGCGGGACTAGCGGGAGAAGTTCCCTACGAGCAGTACTTC. Protein: CASSIAGLAGEVPYEQYF.

This clone was found a few times. V gene TRBV6-1 combines with J gene TRBJ1-6; 9 bases are a match to TRBD1. Germline trimming cut 6 bases from V and 8 bases from J; bases unmatched to any gene: 2. The CDR3 spans 13 residues. Germline CDR1 and CDR2: MNHNS and SASEGT. CDR3 residues: CASRGQGDSPLHF. DNA of the CDR3: TGTGCCAGCAGGGGACAGGGTGATTCACCCCTCCACTTT.

The CDR3 is CASSLVGARTGNTIYF. The CDR3 nucleotides are TGTGCCAGCAGCTTAGTGGGGGCCAGGACTGGAAACACCATATATTTT. The genes are TRBV7-2 and TRBJ1-3; a possible D gene is TRBD1 (6 bases). Germline CDR1 is SGHTA and CDR2 is FQGNSA. The length of the CDR3 is 16 residues. Trimming stripped 1 base from V and 2 bases from J, with 12 bases between.

In this sample, this clone turned up once. The V and J genes are TRBV29-1 and TRBJ1-4; possible D gene TRBD1, 5 bases. The CDR3 is made up of 14 amino acids. Germline V gene lookup returns CDR1 SQVTM and CDR2 ANQGSEA. V dropped 3 bases and J dropped 7 bases, with 15 bases sitting between them. The CDR3 reads CSVEAGAGGEKLFF. CDR3 in DNA: TGCAGCGTTGAGGCAGGCGCCGGGGGTGAAAAACTGTTTTTT.

CDR3 protein: CASSLPGEGRGYTF. CDR3 in DNA: TGTGCCAGCAGCTTACCAGGGGAAGGGAGAGGCTACACCTTC. The genes are TRBV11-2 and TRBJ1-2; D is perhaps TRBD1 (6 bases). The CDR3 has 14 residues. From germline, CDR1 is SGHAT and CDR2 FQNNGV. V was shortened by 2 bases and J by 8 bases, with 15 bases between the two germline ends.

This clone came up a few times. V usage is TRBV10-3 and J usage is TRBJ2-7; 7 bases are shared with TRBD1. Per the germline V gene, CDR1 is ENHRY and CDR2 is SYGVKD. This CDR3 is built from 17 residues. With 5 bases clipped from V and 0 bases from J, the junction kept 13 bases outside the gene matches. CDR3 DNA sequence: TGTGCCATCAGTTCCCGGGACAGAGCGATTCCCTCCTACGAGCAGTACTTC. Amino acids: CAISSRDRAIPSYEQYF.

The rearrangement joins TRBV30 to TRBJ1-1; TRBD1 matches 7 bases. V lost 2 bases, J lost 0 bases, and 6 bases stayed unmatched. The CDR3 loop spans 15 amino acids. CDR1 is GTSNPN and CDR2 is SVGIG in the germline V gene (reference sequence). The CDR3 DNA reads TGTGCCTGGAGTCCCGGGGACAGCATGAACACTGAAGCTTTCTTT. Amino acid sequence: CAWSPGDSMNTEAFF.

The chain is built from TRBV6-1 and TRBJ2-7, with 11 bases that match TRBD1. Germline loops: CDR1 MNHNS, CDR2 SASEGT. The CDR3 is 13 amino acids. The J segment lost 4 bases and the V segment lost 8 bases, leaving 4 bases of the junction unmatched. The CDR3 here is CASSDRGRYEQYF. CDR3 DNA sequence: TGTGCCAGCTCGGACAGGGGGCGGTACGAGCAGTACTTC.